This T cell receptor (beta chain) was sequenced in a study of cytomegalovirus exposure and HLA in healthy donors. Study overall: The same platform was used for the 120 or so validation repertoires as for the 600 to 700 first-cohort repertoires, as reported in a later analysis.

General study findings and limits: The listing of about 150 TCR beta chains classed them as cytomegalovirus-associated. A few of the chains that were CMV-associated were confirmed in vitro to be specific for CMV antigens.

The donors were members of the validation cohort, which comprised 90 to 150 subjects and was separate from the first cohort of around 700 subjects. CDR1 is LNHDA, CDR2 SQIVND, per germline (reference sequence). V lost 3 bases to trimming and J lost 5 bases, with 13 bases between them. The CDR3 consists of 14 residues. Notes on this clone: Its antigen remains unknown.

The table came from immunoSEQ multiplex PCR; TCRdb's copy has only in-frame clones and leaves some out. The data hold over 250,000 clones, with about 85% observed a single time. The TCR originated in a woman aged 25 to 39 in good health and CMV-seropositive. The sequenced sample was PBMCs. The rearrangement links TRBV19 to TRBJ1-2; D remains ambiguous. The CDR3 reads CASSIRESEYGYTF. The CDR3 bases are TGTGCCAGTAGTATTCGGGAGTCGGAGTATGGCTACACCTTC.